The 23 T cell receptor beta chains given below trace back to one sample, sequenced in a study of brain metastases from non-small cell lung cancer. Method: immunoSEQ multiplex PCR; TCRdb's copy keeps in-frame clones and lacks some. The data contain over 2,000 clones, about 84% of them singletons. The sequencing sample was made of primary lung tumor tissue. These receptors were collected from a donor aged 40 or older with non-small cell lung cancer.

The rearrangement uses TRBV5-8 and TRBJ2-5; 8 bases match TRBD2. The CDR3 spans 16 residues. V lost 1 base and J lost 4; bases outside the gene matches: 9. Germline CDR1 reads SGHTS; CDR2 reads YDEGEE. The CDR3: CASSLYPSGSGETQYF. As DNA, the CDR3 is TGTGCCAGCAGCTTGTATCCTAGCGGGTCGGGAGAGACCCAGTACTTC.

V usage is TRBV7-3 and J usage is TRBJ1-4, with TRBD1 as a possible D gene (5 bases). V was clipped by 5 bases and J by 7 bases, with 17 bases between them. This CDR3 is built from 15 residues. Germline assignment: CDR1 SGHTA and CDR2 FQGTGA. The CDR3 DNA is TGTGCCAGCAGCCCAACAGGAAACATGGGTGAAAAACTGTTTTTT. This encodes CASSPTGNMGEKLFF.

This clone appeared once. The chain uses TRBV24-1 and TRBJ2-3; D remains ambiguous. With 6 bases removed from V and 6 bases from J, the gap between germline ends came to 6 bases. This CDR3 has 11 amino acids. Germline values: CDR1 KGHDR, CDR2 SFDVKD. CDR3 loop: CATSLYDTQYF. The CDR3 nucleotides are TGTGCCACCAGTTTGTACGATACGCAGTATTTT.

The chain carries TRBV10-3 and TRBJ2-3, with D unclear. The V gene's germline CDR1 is ENHRY and CDR2 SYGVKD. The CDR3 consists of 12 residues. The ends were cut back, 0 bases at V and 5 bases at J, with 3 bases in the middle. This CDR3 is CAISESEDTQYF. CDR3 sequence (DNA): TGTGCCATCAGTGAGTCAGAAGATACGCAGTATTTT.

V is TRBV9 and J is TRBJ1-1; no clear D gene. The germline gives CDR1 SGDLS, CDR2 YYNGEE. The CDR3 has 14 amino acids. The V end lost 0 bases, the J end lost 4 bases, and 10 bases lay between the germline ends. The CDR3 spells CASSVGAGSTEAFF. The CDR3 DNA is TGTGCCAGCAGCGTAGGGGCGGGAAGCACTGAAGCTTTCTTT.

The chain recombines TRBV7-3 with TRBJ2-3, with D tentatively TRBD1 (6 bases). The V gene lost 5 bases and the J gene lost 0 bases, with 15 bases spanning the gap. Germline CDR1 SGHTA, CDR2 FQGTGA. The CDR3 sequence is 16 residues long. CDR3 DNA: TGTGCCAGCAGCCGAGGGGGTGGGTCGAGCACAGATACGCAGTATTTT. This codes for CASSRGGGSSTDTQYF.

Notes on this clone: This specimen includes other DNA sequences encoding the same CDR3. The V call is TRBV18, the J call TRBJ1-1; D gene unclear. CDR1 and CDR2 (germline): KGHSH, LQKENI. V was pared by 2 bases and J by 3 bases, with 7 bases between. This CDR3 has 13 amino acids. CDR3 sequence reads: CASSPEGDTEAFF. As DNA, the CDR3 is TGTGCCAGCTCACCAGAAGGCGACACTGAAGCTTTCTTT.

The count of this clone is one. The rearrangement links TRBV18 to TRBJ2-1; 12 nucleotides align to TRBD1. The V segment lost 3 bases and the J segment 8 bases; nucleotides outside the gene matches: 8. The CDR3 has 16 amino acids. Per germline, CDR1 KGHSH and CDR2 LQKENI. This CDR3 reads CASSPLGTGGWDEQFF. For the CDR3, the DNA is TGTGCCAGCTCACCGCTCGGGACAGGGGGCTGGGATGAGCAGTTCTTC.

This chain links TRBV5-4 with TRBJ2-5, with 8 nucleotides matching TRBD2. This CDR3 comprises 17 residues. CDR1 SGHNT and CDR2 YYREEE come from the germline V gene (reference sequence). The trim removed 0 bases at V and 7 bases at J, leaving 14 bases unmatched. The CDR3 coding sequence is TGTGCCAGCAGCTTGGTTGCTAGCGGGTACGATGGGTGGACCCAGTACTTC. Translating gives CASSLVASGYDGWTQYF.

The chain recombines TRBV27 with TRBJ2-5; unclear D gene. Germline V lookup: CDR1 MNHEY, CDR2 SMNVEV (reference sequence). V shed 5 bases and J shed 2 bases, with 12 bases lying between them. The CDR3 runs to 14 residues. CDR3 nucleotide sequence: TGTGCCAGCAGTCCTACCCTACTTCAAGAGACCCAGTACTTC. It codes for CASSPTLLQETQYF.

The genes are TRBV6-1 and TRBJ2-7, with unresolved D. Germline loops: CDR1 MNHNS, CDR2 SASEGT. The CDR3 has 11 residues. V was clipped by 11 bases and J by 2 bases, with 10 bases between them. In DNA form, the CDR3 reads TGTGCCTCTGCAGAGCCCTACGAGCAGTACGTC. This codes for CASAEPYEQYV.

This chain connects TRBV4-2 to TRBJ2-2; 10 bases match TRBD2. Trimming at V came to 0 bases and at J to 1 base, leaving 2 bases not matched to a gene. The germline CDR1 and CDR2 sequences are LGHNA and YNFKEQ. This CDR3 is built from 17 residues. The CDR3: CASSQEPSGGNTGELFF. For the CDR3, the DNA is TGTGCCAGCAGCCAAGAACCTAGCGGGGGGAACACCGGGGAGCTGTTTTTT.

This clone has a single count. CDR3 bases: TGCGCCAGCAGCCCGGGACAGGCGAACACTGAAGCTTTCTTT. Amino acid sequence: CASSPGQANTEAFF. The chain is built from TRBV5-1 and TRBJ1-1; TRBD1 agrees at 8 bases. CDR1 is SGHRS, CDR2 YFSETQ, per germline. The trim removed 4 bases at V and 1 base at J, leaving 3 bases unmatched. CDR3 size: 14 residues.

This chain uses TRBV7-9 with TRBJ2-1, with D perhaps matching TRBD2 (6 bases). The CDR3 sequence is 16 residues long. With 1 base removed from V and 3 bases from J, the gap between germline ends came to 13 bases. Germline CDR1 SEHNR, CDR2 FQNEAQ (reference sequence). CDR3 in DNA: TGTGCCAGCAGCTTAGTCGGCGGGGCGATCTACAATGAGCAGTTCTTC. Translating it yields CASSLVGGAIYNEQFF.

V is TRBV19 and J is TRBJ2-7; no firm D call. Germline CDR1 is LNHDA and CDR2 is SQIVND (reference sequence). This CDR3 spans 14 amino acids. V was shortened by 3 bases and J by 1 base, with 10 bases between the two germline ends. CDR3 nucleotides: TGTGCCAGTAGTATTACACGGCAGTCCTACGAGCAGTACTTC. Its protein is CASSITRQSYEQYF.

The chain is built from TRBV6-5 and TRBJ2-6; D call uncertain. Germline V gene data show CDR1 as MNHEY and CDR2 as SVGAGI. This CDR3 spans 16 amino acids. Between the trimmed V and J ends, which lost 0 bases and 2 bases, there was a span of 8 bases. In DNA form, the CDR3 reads TGTGCCAGCAGTTACTCCCGGCAACCTGGGGCCAACGTCCTGACTTTC. Translated, it gives CASSYSRQPGANVLTF.

On this clone: A junction end diverges from the germline sequence, so it may reflect a read error. V usage is TRBV5-4 and J usage is TRBJ1-1; no firm D call. CDR3 length: 14 residues. The germline CDR1 and CDR2 sequences are SGHNT and YYREEE (reference sequence). In DNA, the CDR3 is TGTGTCAGCAGCTTGGAGGGCCTGAACACTGAAGCTTTCTTT. Encoded protein: CVSSLEGLNTEAFF. Using reference TRBV5-4 and TRBJ1-1 for the parts outside the CDR3, the full variable domain is ETGVTQSPTHLIKTRGQQVTLRCSSQSGHNTVSWYQQALGQGPQFIFQYYREEENGRGNFPPRFSGLQFPNYSSELNVNALELDDSALYLCVSSLEGLNTEAFFGQGTRLTVV.

The CDR3 reads CASSLGESSYNEQFF. As DNA, the CDR3 is TGTGCCAGCAGCTTGGGGGAGAGCTCCTACAATGAGCAGTTCTTC. The V and J genes are TRBV5-8 and TRBJ2-1; D perhaps matches TRBD2 (5 bases). V lost 0 bases and J lost 0, with 7 bases in between. CDR3 size: 15 residues. The germline gives CDR1 SGHTS, CDR2 YDEGEE.

Comment on this clone: Other DNA variants within this sample encode the same CDR3. The genes are TRBV9 and TRBJ2-3; 9 positions match TRBD2. V lost 0 bases to trimming and J lost 2 bases; unmatched junction nucleotides: 7. CDR1 and CDR2 (germline): SGDLS, YYNGEE. The CDR3 extends over 17 amino acids. The CDR3, as DNA: TGTGCCAGCAGCGTAGAGGGACTAGCAGGATACACAGATACGCAGTATTTT. Its translation is CASSVEGLAGYTDTQYF. Full variable domain (rest looked up from reference TRBV9 and TRBJ2-3): DSGVTQTPKHLITATGQRVTLRCSPRSGDLSVYWYQQSLDQGLQFLIQYYNGEERAKGNILERFSAQQFPDLHSELNLSSLELGDSALYFCASSVEGLAGYTDTQYFGPGTRLTVL.

The chain's CDR3 is CASSLYMDGSGTKNIQYF. The CDR3 coding sequence is TGTGCCAGCAGTTTATACATGGATGGGAGTGGGACCAAAAACATTCAGTACTTC. The chain recombines TRBV27 with TRBJ2-4; D is possibly TRBD2 (5 bases). Germline V gene sequence: CDR1 MNHEY, CDR2 SMNVEV (reference sequence). Between the trimmed V and J ends, which lost 1 base and 2 bases, there was a span of 18 bases. The CDR3 spans 18 residues.

There are a few counts of this clone. The chain recombines TRBV9 with TRBJ2-2; no definite D call. V lost 0 bases and J lost 4, with 10 bases in between. The CDR3 totals 15 residues. Germline values: CDR1 SGDLS, CDR2 YYNGEE. The CDR3 protein is CASSVDLIGTGELFF. CDR3 coding DNA: TGTGCCAGCAGCGTAGACCTAATTGGCACCGGGGAGCTGTTTTTT.

This clone was recorded a few times. The chain carries TRBV6-5 and TRBJ1-5; D unclear. Per germline, CDR1 MNHEY and CDR2 SVGAGI. The CDR3 totals 14 residues. Trimming removed 5 bases from V and 7 bases from J, with 15 bases in between. CDR3 sequence: CASSRRVQGQPQHF. The CDR3 DNA sequence: TGTGCCAGCAGTCGGCGGGTCCAAGGGCAGCCCCAGCATTTT.

This clone was detected only once. J is TRBJ1-5 and V is TRBV7-2; D is perhaps TRBD1 (5 bases). V was pared by 2 bases and J by 0 bases, with 8 bases between. The CDR3 runs to 15 residues. Germline loops: CDR1 SGHTA, CDR2 FQGNSA. The CDR3 here is CASSLLGGSNQPQHF. Written as DNA, the CDR3 is TGTGCCAGCAGCTTACTCGGGGGTAGCAATCAGCCCCAGCATTTT.